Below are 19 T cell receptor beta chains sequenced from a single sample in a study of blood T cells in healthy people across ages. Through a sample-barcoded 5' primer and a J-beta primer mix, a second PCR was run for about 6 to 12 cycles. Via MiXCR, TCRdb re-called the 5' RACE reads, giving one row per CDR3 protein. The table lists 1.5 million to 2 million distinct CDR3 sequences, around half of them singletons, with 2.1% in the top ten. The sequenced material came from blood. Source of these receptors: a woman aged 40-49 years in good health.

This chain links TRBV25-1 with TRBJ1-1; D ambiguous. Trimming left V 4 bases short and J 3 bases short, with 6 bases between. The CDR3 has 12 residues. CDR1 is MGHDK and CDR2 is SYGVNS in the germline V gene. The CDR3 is CASSVGDTEAFF. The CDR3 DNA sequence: TGTGCCAGCAGTGTTGGGGACACTGAAGCTTTCTTT.

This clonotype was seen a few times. In nucleotides, the CDR3 is TGTGCCAGCAGCTTTCCAGTCAACACTGAAGCTTTCTTT. It translates to CASSFPVNTEAFF. The V and J genes are TRBV7-2 and TRBJ1-1; D not certain. Germline CDR1 is SGHTA and CDR2 is FQGNSA. Between the trimmed V and J ends, which lost 3 bases and 2 bases, there was a span of 7 bases. The length of the CDR3 is 13 residues.

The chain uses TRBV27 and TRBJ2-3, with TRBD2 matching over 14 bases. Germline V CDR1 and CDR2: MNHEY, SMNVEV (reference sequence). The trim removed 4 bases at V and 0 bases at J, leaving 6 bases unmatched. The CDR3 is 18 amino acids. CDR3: CASSSTSGGETSTDTQYF. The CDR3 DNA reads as TGTGCCAGCAGTTCGACTAGCGGGGGGGAAACTAGCACAGATACGCAGTATTTT.

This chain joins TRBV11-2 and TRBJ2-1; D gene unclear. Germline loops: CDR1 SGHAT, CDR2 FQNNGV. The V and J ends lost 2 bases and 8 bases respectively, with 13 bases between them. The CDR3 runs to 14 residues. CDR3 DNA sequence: TGTGCCAGCAGCTTACGGGCTTACAGCGATGAGCAGTTCTTC. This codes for CASSLRAYSDEQFF.

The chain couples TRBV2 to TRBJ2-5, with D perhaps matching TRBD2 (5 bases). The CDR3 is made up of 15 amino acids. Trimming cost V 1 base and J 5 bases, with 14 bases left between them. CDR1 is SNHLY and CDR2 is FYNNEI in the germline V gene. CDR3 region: CASSEGLRGGETQYF. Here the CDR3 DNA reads TGTGCCAGCAGTGAAGGCTTAAGAGGCGGGGAGACCCAGTACTTC.

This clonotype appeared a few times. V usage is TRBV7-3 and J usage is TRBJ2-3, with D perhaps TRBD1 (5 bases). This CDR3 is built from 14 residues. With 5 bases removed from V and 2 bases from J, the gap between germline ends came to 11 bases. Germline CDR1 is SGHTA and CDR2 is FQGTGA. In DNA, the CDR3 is TGTGCCAGCAGCCAGCAGGACAACACAGATACGCAGTATTTT. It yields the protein CASSQQDNTDTQYF.

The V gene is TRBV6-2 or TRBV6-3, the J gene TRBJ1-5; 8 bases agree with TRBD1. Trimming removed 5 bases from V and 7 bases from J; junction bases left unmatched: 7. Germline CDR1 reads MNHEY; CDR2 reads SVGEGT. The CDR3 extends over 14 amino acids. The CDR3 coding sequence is TGTGCCAGCAGTACACAGGGGGACGGGCAGCCCCAGCATTTT. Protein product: CASSTQGDGQPQHF.

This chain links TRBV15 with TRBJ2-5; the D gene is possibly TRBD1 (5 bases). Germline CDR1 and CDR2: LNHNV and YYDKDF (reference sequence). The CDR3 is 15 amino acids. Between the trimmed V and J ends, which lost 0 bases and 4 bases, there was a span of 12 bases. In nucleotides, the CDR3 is TGTGCCACCAGCAGAGATAGGGGTTCCGGAGAGACCCAGTACTTC. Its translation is CATSRDRGSGETQYF. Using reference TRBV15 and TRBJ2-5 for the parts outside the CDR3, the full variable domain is DAMVIQNPRYQVTQFGKPVTLSCSQTLNHNVMYWYQQKSSQAPKLLFHYYDKDFNNEADTPDNFQSRRPNTSFCFLDIRSPGLGDTAMYLCATSRDRGSGETQYFGPGTRLLVL.

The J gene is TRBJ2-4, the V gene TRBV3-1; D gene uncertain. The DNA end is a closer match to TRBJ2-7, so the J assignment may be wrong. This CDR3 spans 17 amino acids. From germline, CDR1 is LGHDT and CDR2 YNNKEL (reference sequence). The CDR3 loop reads CASSQDHSGYRTYEQYF. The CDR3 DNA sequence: TGTGCCAGCAGCCAAGATCACTCGGGCTATCGGACCTACGAGCAGTACTTC.

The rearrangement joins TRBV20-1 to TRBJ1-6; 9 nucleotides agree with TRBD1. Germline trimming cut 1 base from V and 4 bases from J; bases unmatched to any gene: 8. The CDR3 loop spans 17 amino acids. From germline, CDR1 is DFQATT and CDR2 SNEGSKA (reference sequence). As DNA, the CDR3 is TGCAGTGCTAGAGGGGGACAGGGAGCCCGTTATAATTCACCCCTCCACTTT. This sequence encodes CSARGGQGARYNSPLHF.

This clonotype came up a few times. CDR3 sequence (DNA): TGTGCCAGCAGCCCCCTAGGGAGGGGGGCGTACAATGAGCAGTTCTTC. This encodes CASSPLGRGAYNEQFF. V is TRBV9 and J is TRBJ2-1; the D gene is possibly TRBD2 (7 bases). The CDR3 spans 16 residues. Trimming took off 4 bases at V and 4 bases at J, with 18 bases between the two ends. Germline values: CDR1 SGDLS, CDR2 YYNGEE.

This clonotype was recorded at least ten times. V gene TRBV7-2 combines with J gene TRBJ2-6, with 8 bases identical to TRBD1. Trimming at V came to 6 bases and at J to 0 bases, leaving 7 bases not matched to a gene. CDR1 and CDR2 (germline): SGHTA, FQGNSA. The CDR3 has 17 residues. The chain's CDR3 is CASRPTGESSGANVLTF. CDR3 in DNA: TGTGCCAGCAGGCCGACAGGGGAGAGCTCTGGGGCCAACGTCCTGACTTTC.

The DNA for the CDR3 is TGTGCCAGCAGTTCAGGTGGGACAGTGGGGGAGCAGTACTTC. Translation gives CASSSGGTVGEQYF. The genes are TRBV6-5 and TRBJ2-7; 7 nucleotides match TRBD1. Germline values: CDR1 MNHEY, CDR2 SVGAGI. The CDR3 covers 14 residues. Trimming cost V 4 bases and J 7 bases; bases outside gene matches: 10.

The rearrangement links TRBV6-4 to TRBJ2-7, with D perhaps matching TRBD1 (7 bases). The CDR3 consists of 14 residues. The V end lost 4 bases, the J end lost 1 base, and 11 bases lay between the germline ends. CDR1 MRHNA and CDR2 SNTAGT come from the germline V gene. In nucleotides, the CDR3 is TGTGCCAGCAGTGTCCAGGGGGGTTCCTACGAGCAGTACTTC. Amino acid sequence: CASSVQGGSYEQYF.

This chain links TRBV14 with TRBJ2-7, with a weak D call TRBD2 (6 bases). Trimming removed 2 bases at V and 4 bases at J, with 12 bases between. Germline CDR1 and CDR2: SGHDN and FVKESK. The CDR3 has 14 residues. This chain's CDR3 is CASSQSEGMYEQYF. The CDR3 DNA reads TGTGCCAGCAGCCAATCGGAGGGGATGTACGAGCAGTACTTC. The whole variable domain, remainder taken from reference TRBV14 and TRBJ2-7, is EAGVTQFPSHSVIEKGQTVTLRCDPISGHDNLYWYRRVMGKEIKFLLHFVKESKQDESGMPNNRFLAERTGGTYSTLKVQPAELEDSGVYFCASSQSEGMYEQYFGPGTRLTVT.

The CDR3 DNA follows: TGTGCCAGCAGCTGGGCCGATAGCAATCAGCCCCAGCATTTT. Amino acid sequence: CASSWADSNQPQHF. V usage is TRBV7-8 and J usage is TRBJ1-5, with no clear D. This CDR3 has 14 residues. The ends were cut back, 4 bases at V and 0 bases at J, with 7 bases in the middle. The germline CDR1 and CDR2 sequences are SGHVS and FQNEAQ.

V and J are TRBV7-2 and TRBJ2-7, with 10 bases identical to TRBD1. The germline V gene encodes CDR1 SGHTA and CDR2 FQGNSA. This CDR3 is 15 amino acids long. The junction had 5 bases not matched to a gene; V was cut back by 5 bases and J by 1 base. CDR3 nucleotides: TGTGCCAGCAGCAAGGGGACAGGGGCATCCTACGAGCAGTACTTC. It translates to CASSKGTGASYEQYF.

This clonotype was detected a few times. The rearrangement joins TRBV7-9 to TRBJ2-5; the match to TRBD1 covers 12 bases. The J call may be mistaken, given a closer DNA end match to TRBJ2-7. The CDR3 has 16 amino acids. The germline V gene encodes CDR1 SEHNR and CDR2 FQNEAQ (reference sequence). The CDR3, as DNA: TGTGCCAGCAGCCGGGCCGGGACAGGGGGCATTTACGAGCAGTACTTC. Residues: CASSRAGTGGIYEQYF.

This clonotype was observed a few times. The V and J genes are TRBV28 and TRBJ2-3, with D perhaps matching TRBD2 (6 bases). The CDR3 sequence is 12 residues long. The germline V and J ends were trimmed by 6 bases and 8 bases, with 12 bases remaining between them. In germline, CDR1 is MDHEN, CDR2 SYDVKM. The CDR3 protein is CASRGPGGTQYF. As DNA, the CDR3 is TGTGCCAGCAGGGGCCCCGGGGGTACGCAGTATTTT.